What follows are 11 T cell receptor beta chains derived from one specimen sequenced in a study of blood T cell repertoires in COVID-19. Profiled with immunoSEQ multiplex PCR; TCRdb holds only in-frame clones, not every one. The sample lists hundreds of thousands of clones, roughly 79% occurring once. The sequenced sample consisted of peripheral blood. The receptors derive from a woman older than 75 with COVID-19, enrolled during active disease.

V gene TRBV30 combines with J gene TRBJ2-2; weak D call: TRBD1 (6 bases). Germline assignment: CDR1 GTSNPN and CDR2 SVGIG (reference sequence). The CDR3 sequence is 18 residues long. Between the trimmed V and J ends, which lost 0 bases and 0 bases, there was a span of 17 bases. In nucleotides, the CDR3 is TGTGCCTGGAGTGTAGTTGACTATGGGACAACGAACACCGGGGAGCTGTTTTTT. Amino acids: CAWSVVDYGTTNTGELFF.

Here the CDR3 DNA reads TGTGCCAGCAGTCTTATGGCCGGGACAGGAACCACCGGGGAGCTGTTTTTT. It codes for CASSLMAGTGTTGELFF. V gene TRBV27 combines with J gene TRBJ2-2, with 8 bases that match TRBD1. Germline V gene data show CDR1 as MNHEY and CDR2 as SMNVEV (reference sequence). The CDR3 loop spans 17 amino acids. The junction had 12 bases not matched to a gene; V was cut back by 5 bases and J by 4 bases.

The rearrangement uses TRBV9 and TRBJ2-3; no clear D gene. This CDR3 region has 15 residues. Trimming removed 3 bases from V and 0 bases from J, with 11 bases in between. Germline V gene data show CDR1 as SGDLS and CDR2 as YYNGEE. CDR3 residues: CASSAIQASTDTQYF. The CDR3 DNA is TGTGCCAGCAGCGCTATCCAGGCCAGCACAGATACGCAGTATTTT.

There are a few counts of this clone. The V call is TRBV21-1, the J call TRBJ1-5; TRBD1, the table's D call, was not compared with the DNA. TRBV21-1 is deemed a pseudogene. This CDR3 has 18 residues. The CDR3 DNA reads TGTGCCAGCAGCAAAAAAATCCCCCGGACAGGGGAGGCTCAGCCCCAGCATTTT. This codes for CASSKKIPRTGEAQPQHF.

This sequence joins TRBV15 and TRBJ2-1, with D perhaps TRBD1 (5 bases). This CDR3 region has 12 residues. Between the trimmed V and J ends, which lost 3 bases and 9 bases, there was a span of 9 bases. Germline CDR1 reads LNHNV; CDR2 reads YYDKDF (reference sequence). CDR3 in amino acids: CATSSKGFEQFF. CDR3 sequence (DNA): TGTGCCACCAGCAGCAAGGGGTTTGAGCAGTTCTTC.

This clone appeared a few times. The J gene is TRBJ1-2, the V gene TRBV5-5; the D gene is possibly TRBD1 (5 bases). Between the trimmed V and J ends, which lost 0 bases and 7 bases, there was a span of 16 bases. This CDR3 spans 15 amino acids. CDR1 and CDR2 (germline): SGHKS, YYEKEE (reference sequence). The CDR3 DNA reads TGTGCCAGCAGCTTGGCGCAGGTCCTCGGGGGTGGCTACACCTTC. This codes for CASSLAQVLGGGYTF.

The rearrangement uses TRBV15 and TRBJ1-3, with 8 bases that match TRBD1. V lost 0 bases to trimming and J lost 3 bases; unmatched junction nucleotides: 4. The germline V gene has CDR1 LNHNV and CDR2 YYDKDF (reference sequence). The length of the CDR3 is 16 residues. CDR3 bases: TGTGCCACCAGCAGAGACGACAGGGGAAGTGGAAACACCATATATTTT. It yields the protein CATSRDDRGSGNTIYF. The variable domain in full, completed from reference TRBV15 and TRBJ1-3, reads DAMVIQNPRYQVTQFGKPVTLSCSQTLNHNVMYWYQQKSSQAPKLLFHYYDKDFNNEADTPDNFQSRRPNTSFCFLDIRSPGLGDTAMYLCATSRDDRGSGNTIYFGEGSWLTVV.

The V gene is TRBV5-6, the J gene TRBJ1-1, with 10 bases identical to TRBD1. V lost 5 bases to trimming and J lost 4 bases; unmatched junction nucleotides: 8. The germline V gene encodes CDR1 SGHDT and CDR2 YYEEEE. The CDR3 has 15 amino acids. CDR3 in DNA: TGTGCCAGCAGGCGACAGGGGGCGCGCGGCACTGAAGCTTTCTTT. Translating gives CASRRQGARGTEAFF.

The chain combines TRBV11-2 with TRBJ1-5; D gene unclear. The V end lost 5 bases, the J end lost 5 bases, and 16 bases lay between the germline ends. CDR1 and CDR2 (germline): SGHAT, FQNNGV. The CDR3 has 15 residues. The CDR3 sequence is CASSPDAGRDQPQHF. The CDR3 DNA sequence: TGTGCCAGCAGCCCAGACGCAGGCCGCGATCAGCCCCAGCATTTT.

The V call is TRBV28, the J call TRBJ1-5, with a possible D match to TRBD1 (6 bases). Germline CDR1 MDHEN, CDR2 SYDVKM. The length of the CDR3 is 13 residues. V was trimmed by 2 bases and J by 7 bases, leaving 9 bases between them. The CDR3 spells CASSLVGAQPQHF. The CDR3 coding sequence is TGTGCCAGCAGTTTAGTGGGGGCCCAGCCCCAGCATTTT. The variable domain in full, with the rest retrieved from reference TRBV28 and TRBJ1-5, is DVKVTQSSRYLVKRTGEKVFLECVQDMDHENMFWYRQDPGLGLRLIYFSYDVKMKEKGDIPEGYSVSREKKERFSLILESASTNQTSMYLCASSLVGAQPQHFGDGTRLSIL.

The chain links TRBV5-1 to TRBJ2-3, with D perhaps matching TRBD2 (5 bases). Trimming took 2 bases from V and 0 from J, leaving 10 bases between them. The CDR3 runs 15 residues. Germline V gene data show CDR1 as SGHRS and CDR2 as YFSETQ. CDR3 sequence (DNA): TGCGCCAGCAGCTTCCCCGCGGGCAGCACAGATACGCAGTATTTT. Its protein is CASSFPAGSTDTQYF.